A single sample is the source of the 32 T cell receptor beta chains below, sequenced in a study of shared clonotypes between healthy human individuals. Here immunoSEQ multiplex PCR was the method, and the copy in TCRdb shows in-frame clones only, minus some. This sample has approximately 440,000 clones, with roughly three quarters found just once. Sequenced: PBMCs. These TCRs come from a woman aged 40 to 49 in good health. Some clones in this sample may be carry-over from other donors' samples.

This chain uses TRBV4-1 with TRBJ2-7, with TRBD2 as a possible D gene (5 bases). The CDR3 covers 17 residues. V was trimmed by 4 bases and J by 3 bases, leaving 22 bases between them. CDR1 and CDR2 from the germline V gene are MGHRA and YSYEKL. CDR3 region: CASSLRGSGWGFYEQYF. CDR3 DNA: TGCGCCAGCAGCCTAAGAGGGTCGGGTTGGGGATTCTACGAGCAGTACTTC.

The rearrangement joins TRBV5-6 to TRBJ2-5; D is uncertain. CDR1 is SGHDT, CDR2 YYEEEE, per germline. V gave up 0 bases and J gave up 4 bases, with 10 bases separating them. This CDR3 contains 14 residues. The CDR3 spells CASSLAKWRETQYF. In nucleotides, the CDR3 is TGTGCCAGCAGCTTGGCCAAGTGGAGAGAGACCCAGTACTTC. Full variable domain (remainder filled in from reference TRBV5-6 and TRBJ2-5): DAGVTQSPTHLIKTRGQQVTLRCSPKSGHDTVSWYQQALGQGPQFIFQYYEEEERQRGNFPDRFSGHQFPNYSSELNVNALLLGDSALYLCASSLAKWRETQYFGPGTRLLVL.

As for this clone: In the same sample, other DNA sequences code for this CDR3. The chain combines TRBV6-5 with TRBJ1-3; unclear D gene. V shed 7 bases and J shed 3 bases, with 10 bases lying between them. Per germline, CDR1 MNHEY and CDR2 SVGAGI. This CDR3 contains 13 residues. The CDR3 DNA sequence: TGTGCCAGCACCCGAGGCAGTGGAAACACCATATATTTT. Residues: CASTRGSGNTIYF.

This clone occurred a few times. The gene calls are TRBV5-4 and TRBJ2-1; D gene ambiguous. Trimming removed 3 bases from V and 2 bases from J, with 9 bases in between. The V gene's germline CDR1 is SGHNT and CDR2 YYREEE (reference sequence). This CDR3 is 14 amino acids long. The CDR3 protein is CASSWGGTYNEQFF. In nucleotides, the CDR3 is TGTGCCAGCAGCTGGGGTGGAACCTACAATGAGCAGTTCTTC.

V gene TRBV5-1 combines with J gene TRBJ2-7; D may be TRBD2 (5 bases). Germline values: CDR1 SGHRS, CDR2 YFSETQ. CDR3 length: 15 amino acids. Trimming removed 4 bases from V and 4 bases from J, with 18 bases in between. The CDR3 DNA reads as TGCGCCAGCAGCGCACTAGGACTGGGTTCGTACGAGCAGTACTTC. It encodes CASSALGLGSYEQYF.

The chain uses TRBV6-1 and TRBJ2-3; TRBD2 matches at 12 bases. With 6 bases clipped from V and 5 bases from J, the junction kept 3 bases outside the gene matches. Per germline, CDR1 MNHNS and CDR2 SASEGT. The length of the CDR3 is 14 residues. The chain's CDR3 is CASRMGLAGDTQYF. The CDR3 DNA reads as TGTGCCAGCAGAATGGGACTAGCGGGAGATACGCAGTATTTT.

This clone was counted once. V is TRBV30 and J is TRBJ2-4; D remains unclear. Trimming took off 2 bases at V and 0 bases at J, with 5 bases between the two ends. Germline V gives CDR1 GTSNPN, CDR2 SVGIG (reference sequence). The CDR3 loop spans 13 amino acids. CDR3 amino acids: CAWSRVAKNIQYF. For the CDR3, the DNA is TGTGCCTGGAGTAGGGTAGCCAAAAACATTCAGTACTTC.

Remarks on this clone: It is likely a read error: a sequence one base away is far more abundant. The identical CDR3 is also encoded by other nucleotide sequences in the sample. The V and J genes are TRBV6-6 and TRBJ2-2; D might be TRBD1 or TRBD2, each matching 5 bases. The CDR3 has 14 residues. Germline V lookup: CDR1 MNHNY, CDR2 SVGAGI (reference sequence). CDR3 in amino acids: CASRSGTDTGELFF. The CDR3 coding sequence is TGTGCCAGCAGGTCAGGGACGGACACCGGGGAGCTGTTTTTC.

The rearrangement links TRBV30 to TRBJ2-7; D not resolved. The germline gives CDR1 GTSNPN, CDR2 SVGIG (reference sequence). V lost 0 bases, J lost 5 bases, and 8 bases lay in between. The CDR3 has 12 amino acids. For the CDR3, the DNA is TGTGCCTGGAGTGTATCGGACCACGAGCAGTACTTC. It encodes CAWSVSDHEQYF.

The genes are TRBV19 and TRBJ2-7; D remains ambiguous. Between the trimmed V and J ends, which lost 0 bases and 1 base, there was a span of 7 bases. Germline V gene sequence: CDR1 LNHDA, CDR2 SQIVND (reference sequence). CDR3 length equals 14 residues. This chain's CDR3 is CASSIDSGSYEQYF. CDR3 in DNA: TGTGCCAGTAGTATAGATTCAGGATCCTACGAGCAGTACTTC.

V is TRBV2 and J is TRBJ1-4, with D perhaps TRBD1 (5 bases). The V gene lost 3 bases and the J gene lost 8 bases, with 22 bases spanning the gap. The germline CDR1 and CDR2 sequences are SNHLY and FYNNEI. The CDR3 has 17 residues. The DNA for the CDR3 is TGTGCCAGCAGTGATGTGGGGGGAATCGGGCTCGGGGAAAAACTGTTTTTT. It encodes CASSDVGGIGLGEKLFF.

At least ten counts were recorded for this clone. CDR3 DNA: TGTGCCAGCAGCATGACAGGGGCGGTGGAGGATACGCAGTATTTT. This encodes CASSMTGAVEDTQYF. The rearrangement links TRBV28 to TRBJ2-3, with 8 bases matching TRBD1. Germline CDR1 reads MDHEN; CDR2 reads SYDVKM. The CDR3 totals 15 residues. V lost 6 bases to trimming and J lost 6 bases; unmatched junction nucleotides: 11.

The chain joins TRBV6-6 to TRBJ1-5; no clear D. V lost 6 bases to trimming and J lost 0 bases, with 6 bases between them. CDR1 MNHNY and CDR2 SVGAGI come from the germline V gene (reference sequence). This CDR3 is 13 amino acids long. CDR3 region: CASRQRSNQPQHF. CDR3 bases: TGTGCCAGCAGGCAGCGTAGCAATCAGCCCCAGCATTTT.

The chain couples TRBV5-3 to TRBJ2-2, with 8 bases that match TRBD2. TRBV5-3 counts as an open reading frame of uncertain function. The junction had 4 bases not matched to a gene; V was cut back by 2 bases and J by 4 bases. This CDR3 has 15 residues. Here the CDR3 reads CARSLVAGFTGELFF. As DNA, the CDR3 is TGTGCCAGAAGCTTAGTAGCGGGATTCACCGGGGAGCTGTTTTTT.

The CDR3 nucleotides are TGTGCCAGCAGCCCCGGACAGGCAACTAATGAAAAACTGTTTTTT. Its protein is CASSPGQATNEKLFF. The chain joins TRBV28 to TRBJ1-4, with 7 nucleotides matching TRBD1. Germline V gives CDR1 MDHEN, CDR2 SYDVKM. The CDR3 contains 15 residues. The V gene end was trimmed by 6 bases and the J gene end by 0 bases; junction bases not matched to a gene: 4.

This clone was counted between two and nine times. The V call is TRBV28, the J call TRBJ1-2, with TRBD1 matching 9 bases. Looked up from germline, CDR1 is MDHEN and CDR2 is SYDVKM. V lost 4 bases, J lost 4 bases, and 7 bases stayed unmatched. The CDR3 covers 15 residues. The CDR3 is CASSYRTGDAYGYTF. The CDR3 nucleotides read TGTGCCAGCAGTTATCGGACAGGGGATGCCTATGGCTACACCTTC.

This clone turned up a few times. A far larger clone is just one base off, so this is likely a read error. This chain joins TRBV9 and TRBJ2-2; 9 bases map to TRBD1. Germline V lookup: CDR1 SGDLS, CDR2 YYNGEE. This CDR3 comprises 16 residues. The CDR3 nucleotides read TGTGCCAGCAGCCCCCAGGGGACAGGGTACACCAGGGAGCTGTTTTTT. Translating it yields CASSPQGTGYTRELFF.

The rearrangement joins TRBV18 to TRBJ1-2, with 7 bases matching TRBD1. CDR3 length: 16 residues. Trimming at V came to 3 bases and at J to 2 bases, leaving 9 bases not matched to a gene. Germline lookup yields CDR1 KGHSH and CDR2 LQKENI. CDR3 protein: CASSPASADRNYGYTF. The CDR3 nucleotides read TGTGCCAGCTCACCTGCCTCTGCGGACAGGAACTATGGCTACACCTTC. Full variable domain (rest looked up from reference TRBV18 and TRBJ1-2): NAGVMQNPRHLVRRRGQEARLRCSPMKGHSHVYWYRQLPEEGLKFMVYLQKENIIDESGMPKERFSAEFPKEGPSILRIQQVVRGDSAAYFCASSPASADRNYGYTFGSGTRLTVV.

The chain carries TRBV28 and TRBJ2-7, with no clear D. Trimming took off 4 bases at V and 0 bases at J, with 16 bases between the two ends. Germline V CDR1 and CDR2: MDHEN, SYDVKM. The CDR3 has 16 amino acids. The CDR3 sequence: CASSWLAPPNSYEQYF. CDR3 coding DNA: TGTGCCAGCAGTTGGCTCGCCCCACCCAACTCCTACGAGCAGTACTTC.

The chain employs TRBV18 and TRBJ2-7, with 9 bases aligning to TRBD1. Looked up from germline, CDR1 is KGHSH and CDR2 is LQKENI. The CDR3 length is 14 residues. The V segment lost 3 bases and the J segment 6 bases; nucleotides outside the gene matches: 6. CDR3 loop: CASSPDRGSAEQYF. The CDR3 DNA follows: TGTGCCAGCTCACCGGACAGGGGTTCGGCCGAGCAGTACTTC.

The chain couples TRBV9 to TRBJ1-4; D possibly corresponds to TRBD1 (5 bases). The CDR3 is 15 amino acids. Per germline, CDR1 SGDLS and CDR2 YYNGEE. V lost 4 bases, J lost 6 bases, and 16 bases lay in between. CDR3 nucleotide sequence: TGTGCCAGCAGCCCCCGGGGACGGAGCGATGAAAAACTGTTTTTT. Protein: CASSPRGRSDEKLFF.

The chain links TRBV30 to TRBJ2-2; TRBD1 agrees at 11 bases. The germline V gene has CDR1 GTSNPN and CDR2 SVGIG (reference sequence). The ends lost 3 bases at V and 7 bases at J; junction bases unmatched: 7. The CDR3 extends over 15 amino acids. CDR3 sequence: CAWRDRGRGVGELFF. CDR3 nucleotide sequence: TGTGCCTGGAGGGACAGGGGGCGCGGTGTCGGGGAGCTGTTTTTT.

The chain is built from TRBV18 and TRBJ2-3, with D hard to call. V was pared by 1 base and J by 5 bases, with 10 bases between. Per germline, CDR1 KGHSH and CDR2 LQKENI. The CDR3 contains 14 residues. The CDR3: CASSPRLDEDTQYF. CDR3 DNA sequence: TGTGCCAGCTCACCACGGCTAGACGAAGATACGCAGTATTTT.

The J gene is TRBJ2-4, the V gene TRBV14; the match to TRBD2 covers 11 bases. Germline values: CDR1 SGHDN, CDR2 FVKESK. The CDR3 has 14 residues. V lost 4 bases to trimming and J lost 9 bases; unmatched junction nucleotides: 5. As DNA, the CDR3 is TGTGCCAGCAGCCCCGGACTAGCGGGTGGCATTCAGTACTTC. It codes for CASSPGLAGGIQYF.

This clone was observed many times. Other DNA sequences in the sample encode the same CDR3. The V and J genes are TRBV5-4 and TRBJ1-1; no clear D. The V gene lost 4 bases and the J gene lost 4 bases, with 11 bases spanning the gap. The CDR3 sequence is 13 residues long. Per the germline V gene, CDR1 is SGHNT and CDR2 is YYREEE (reference sequence). The DNA for the CDR3 is TGTGCCAGCAGCCCGATTAAGAGCACTGAAGCTTTCTTT. As protein: CASSPIKSTEAFF.

This clone has only one observation. The V gene is TRBV5-1, the J gene TRBJ1-3, with 8 bases lining up with TRBD1. CDR3 length equals 15 residues. Per the germline V gene, CDR1 is SGHRS and CDR2 is YFSETQ. The V segment lost 7 bases and the J segment 7 bases; nucleotides outside the gene matches: 13. The CDR3 loop reads CASGDTPGGRNTIYF. The CDR3 nucleotides are TGCGCCAGCGGCGATACTCCAGGGGGCAGGAACACCATATATTTT.

This clone has more than one count but fewer than ten. V gene TRBV15 combines with J gene TRBJ1-1; D call uncertain. The germline V gene encodes CDR1 LNHNV and CDR2 YYDKDF (reference sequence). The CDR3 is made up of 13 amino acids. The V end was cut by 1 base, the J end by 7 bases, with 10 bases between. As DNA, the CDR3 is TGTGCCACCAGCAGAGTTTCGGCAGATGAAGCTTTCTTT. This codes for CATSRVSADEAFF. The full variable domain, in which reference TRBV15 and TRBJ1-1 provide the parts outside the CDR3, is DAMVIQNPRYQVTQFGKPVTLSCSQTLNHNVMYWYQQKSSQAPKLLFHYYDKDFNNEADTPDNFQSRRPNTSFCFLDIRSPGLGDTAMYLCATSRVSADEAFFGQGTRLTVV.

This rearrangement joins TRBV10-3 to TRBJ1-6; perhaps TRBD1 as D (5 bases). V dropped 3 bases and J dropped 6 bases, with 15 bases sitting between them. Germline V gene lookup returns CDR1 ENHRY and CDR2 SYGVKD. The CDR3 sequence is 16 residues long. DNA of the CDR3: TGTGCCATCAGTGACCACCCGGGACGGTCTAATTCACCCCTCCACTTT. This sequence encodes CAISDHPGRSNSPLHF.

The chain has TRBV18 and TRBJ2-7; 10 bases align to TRBD2. Germline assignment: CDR1 KGHSH and CDR2 LQKENI. The V segment lost 3 bases and the J segment 5 bases; nucleotides outside the gene matches: 4. The length of the CDR3 is 14 residues. As DNA, the CDR3 is TGTGCCAGCTCACCGGGACTAGCGTTCGACGAGCAGTACTTC. It yields the protein CASSPGLAFDEQYF.

The chain uses TRBV19 and TRBJ1-5; TRBD1 aligns across 8 bases. The CDR3 runs to 15 residues. V was clipped by 6 bases and J by 0 bases; unmatched bases: 4. Germline V CDR1 and CDR2: LNHDA, SQIVND (reference sequence). The chain's CDR3 is CASRDREFSNQPQHF. CDR3 DNA sequence: TGTGCCAGTAGGGACAGGGAATTTAGCAATCAGCCCCAGCATTTT.

This clone was counted only a few times. CDR3 sequence (DNA): TGTGCCAGCAGCACATTACAGGGACGGGACACCGGGGAGCTGTTTTTT. Amino acids: CASSTLQGRDTGELFF. The chain joins TRBV11-2 to TRBJ2-2, with D tentatively TRBD1 (6 bases). V was trimmed by 5 bases and J by 3 bases, leaving 16 bases between them. This CDR3 has 16 amino acids. Per germline, CDR1 SGHAT and CDR2 FQNNGV.

V and J are TRBV9 and TRBJ1-3; D remains unclear. The germline gives CDR1 SGDLS, CDR2 YYNGEE. Trimming removed 0 bases at V and 0 bases at J, with 7 bases between. The CDR3 is made up of 15 amino acids. The CDR3 spells CASSVAADSGNTIYF. CDR3 DNA: TGTGCCAGCAGCGTAGCGGCAGACTCTGGAAACACCATATATTTT.